These 27 T cell receptor beta chains were all obtained from the same sample, sequenced in a study of blood T cells in healthy people across ages. Together with a sample-barcoded 5' primer, a J-beta primer mix was included in a second PCR lasting roughly 6 to 12 cycles. TCRdb re-called the 5' RACE reads through MiXCR, storing one row per CDR3 protein. The sample has 900,000 to 950,000 distinct CDR3 sequences; almost 30% are singletons. This sample was also put to use in a study of T cells of mothers and their children.

Sequencing was carried out using blood. Receptors were obtained from a woman aged 40 to 55 in good health.

The chain is built from TRBV20-1 and TRBJ2-7; 7 nucleotides agree with TRBD2. V lost 3 bases, J lost 4 bases, and 12 bases stayed unmatched. Germline assignment: CDR1 DFQATT and CDR2 SNEGSKA (reference sequence). This CDR3 region has 15 residues. CDR3 nucleotides: TGCAGTGCTAGGGTTCCCGGGACTACAACTTACGAGCAGTACTTC. Residues: CSARVPGTTTYEQYF.

This clonotype was counted between two and nine times. In this CDR3 the conserved last residue, phenylalanine or tryptophan, is missing, so a read error is likely. The rearrangement joins TRBV12-3 or TRBV12-4 to TRBJ2-1, with D perhaps being TRBD1 or TRBD2 (5 bases each). The CDR3 contains 13 residues. With 3 bases removed from V and 12 bases from J, the gap between germline ends came to 15 bases. The CDR3 protein is CASSFGDPEVQFV. CDR3 sequence (DNA): TGTGCCAGCAGTTTCGGGGACCCAGAAGTGCAGTTCGTC.

The chain combines TRBV5-5 with TRBJ2-2, with 11 bases fitting TRBD2. V shed 5 bases and J 3 bases; nucleotides not matched to a gene: 9. There are 17 residues in the CDR3. Germline CDR1 is SGHKS and CDR2 is YYEKEE (reference sequence). DNA for the CDR3: TGTGCCAGCAGTAGTAGCGGGGGGGCCGGGGACACCGGGGAGCTGTTTTTT. Its protein product is CASSSSGGAGDTGELFF.

V usage is TRBV28 and J usage is TRBJ2-5, with D possibly being TRBD1 (6 bases). Between the trimmed V and J ends, which lost 10 bases and 2 bases, there was a span of 11 bases. This CDR3 contains 12 residues. Germline loops: CDR1 MDHEN, CDR2 SYDVKM. In DNA, the CDR3 is TGTGCCACCGGGACAAGACAAGAGACCCAGTACTTC. Translating gives CATGTRQETQYF.

This rearrangement joins TRBV7-9 to TRBJ2-3; D ambiguous. Trimming cost V 5 bases and J 2 bases, with 11 bases left between them. Looked up from germline, CDR1 is SEHNR and CDR2 is FQNEAQ (reference sequence). The CDR3 covers 14 residues. This CDR3 is CASSPVGATDTQYF. The CDR3 bases are TGTGCCAGCAGCCCGGTAGGAGCCACAGATACGCAGTATTTT.

In this sample, this clonotype turned up many times. The CDR3 here is CASSPPFGLAGILSYEQYF. DNA for the CDR3: TGTGCCAGCTCACCACCGTTTGGACTAGCGGGGATCCTCTCCTACGAGCAGTACTTC. The chain carries TRBV18 and TRBJ2-7; 12 nucleotides align to TRBD2. Trimming removed 0 bases from V and 0 bases from J; junction bases left unmatched: 9. CDR3 length: 19 residues. CDR1 and CDR2 from the germline V gene are KGHSH and LQKENI.

This CDR3 reads CASSVAPTGAGEKLFF. In nucleotides, the CDR3 is TGTGCCAGCAGCGTAGCTCCGACAGGGGCAGGTGAAAAACTGTTTTTT. V and J are TRBV9 and TRBJ1-4; TRBD1 agrees at 8 bases. In germline, CDR1 is SGDLS, CDR2 YYNGEE. J gave up 7 bases and V 0 bases, and 8 bases lay outside the gene matches. The CDR3 runs to 16 residues.

V and J are TRBV5-1 and TRBJ2-1; TRBD2 matches at 7 bases. CDR1 is SGHRS, CDR2 YFSETQ, per germline. The CDR3 runs 17 residues. The V and J ends lost 2 bases and 0 bases, in that order; junction bases with no gene match: 8. This chain's CDR3 is CASSFGISGDSYNEQFF. CDR3 bases: TGCGCCAGCAGCTTCGGGATAAGCGGGGACTCCTACAATGAGCAGTTCTTC.

The chain links TRBV29-1 to TRBJ2-7; D may be TRBD1 or TRBD2 (6 bases each). CDR1 is SQVTM and CDR2 is ANQGSEA in the germline V gene. V shed 7 bases and J shed 2 bases, with 21 bases lying between them. The length of the CDR3 is 15 residues. CDR3 sequence (DNA): TGCAGCGGGCGTCGAGCACTGGGGGGCCCCTACGAGCAGTACTTC. It yields the protein CSGRRALGGPYEQYF.

This clonotype was seen repeatedly, ten times or more. The CDR3 DNA reads as TGCAGCGTTGAAGGCAGGGCTAGCGGGGGTTCCAATGAGCAGTTCTTC. This encodes CSVEGRASGGSNEQFF. The chain carries TRBV29-1 and TRBJ2-1; 10 bases line up with TRBD2. Germline loops: CDR1 SQVTM, CDR2 ANQGSEA. Trimming took 1 base from V and 6 from J; bases not matched to a gene: 9. The CDR3 extends over 16 amino acids.

This clonotype appeared a few times. V usage is TRBV20-1 and J usage is TRBJ2-3, with D perhaps matching TRBD1 (6 bases). The CDR3 length is 13 residues. The V end lost 6 bases, the J end lost 2 bases, and 12 bases lay between the germline ends. Germline V gene sequence: CDR1 DFQATT, CDR2 SNEGSKA (reference sequence). The CDR3 spells CSAPGQNTDTQYF. As DNA, the CDR3 is TGCAGTGCACCGGGACAAAACACAGATACGCAGTATTTT.

The rearrangement uses TRBV7-3 and TRBJ2-2; the D gene is possibly TRBD2 (5 bases). CDR3 length: 16 amino acids. V was pared by 2 bases and J by 2 bases, with 12 bases between. From germline, CDR1 is SGHTA and CDR2 FQGTGA. CDR3 bases: TGTGCCAGCAGCTTAGAACCCCTAGCAAACACCGGGGAGCTGTTTTTT. Amino acid sequence: CASSLEPLANTGELFF.

This chain links TRBV5-1 with TRBJ2-3, with D possibly matching TRBD2 (5 bases). The CDR3 spans 14 residues. V lost 3 bases and J 6 bases, leaving 14 bases between the germline ends. Germline assignment: CDR1 SGHRS and CDR2 YFSETQ. DNA for the CDR3: TGCGCCAGCAGCTCGGGAACCTCTAGCGATACGCAGTATTTT. This sequence encodes CASSSGTSSDTQYF. Filled out from reference TRBV5-1 and TRBJ2-3, the complete variable domain reads KAGVTQTPRYLIKTRGQQVTLSCSPISGHRSVSWYQQTPGQGLQFLFEYFSETQRNKGNFPGRFSGRQFSNSRSEMNVSTLELGDSALYLCASSSGTSSDTQYFGPGTRLTVL.

This clonotype was counted ten times or more. This chain joins TRBV6-1 and TRBJ1-6; D gene ambiguous. CDR3 size: 16 residues. V was pared by 0 bases and J by 9 bases, with 15 bases between. Per the germline V gene, CDR1 is MNHNS and CDR2 is SASEGT. CDR3 nucleotides: TGTGCCAGCAGTGAAGCGGGAGCAGGTGAGGGTTCACCCCTCCACTTT. This codes for CASSEAGAGEGSPLHF.

Turning to this clonotype: One base away lies a much larger clone, so this may be a sequencing read error. The rearrangement uses TRBV7-6 and TRBJ2-7; possibly TRBD1 or TRBD2 for D (6 bases each). V lost 3 bases to trimming and J lost 0 bases, with 15 bases between them. The CDR3 has 16 amino acids. The germline V gene encodes CDR1 SGHVS and CDR2 FNYEAQ. The CDR3 reads CASSFGPGASSYEQYF. For the CDR3, the DNA is TGTGCCAGCAGCTTTGGGCCGGGGGCCAGCTCCTACGAGCAGTACTTC.

The rearrangement joins TRBV7-9 to TRBJ2-7, with 7 positions matching TRBD2. CDR1 is SEHNR and CDR2 is FQNEAQ in the germline V gene (reference sequence). The length of the CDR3 is 14 residues. J lost 3 bases, V lost 1 base, and 3 bases had no gene match. CDR3 nucleotide sequence: TGTGCCAGCAGCTTAGGGGAGCGGGGCTACGAGCAGTACTTC. Amino acid sequence: CASSLGERGYEQYF.

This clonotype was observed many times. The chain links TRBV7-3 to TRBJ2-1; no definite D call. The CDR3 has 13 residues. Germline CDR1 reads SGHTA; CDR2 reads FQGTGA. The ends were cut back, 5 bases at V and 15 bases at J, with 20 bases in the middle. CDR3 loop: CASSTSTLEVGFF. The CDR3 DNA is TGTGCCAGCAGCACAAGTACTCTAGAGGTGGGGTTCTTC.

The DNA of the CDR3 is TGCAGCGTTGAAGGGGTGGGGCAGGGGAACGAAAAACTGTTTTTT. This translates into CSVEGVGQGNEKLFF. The chain has TRBV29-1 and TRBJ1-4; D is possibly TRBD1 (6 bases). Germline values: CDR1 SQVTM, CDR2 ANQGSEA. This CDR3 has 15 amino acids. The germline V and J ends were trimmed by 1 base and 8 bases, with 17 bases remaining between them. The variable domain in full, completed from reference TRBV29-1 and TRBJ1-4, reads SAVISQKPSRDICQRGTSLTIQCQVDSQVTMMFWYRQQPGQSLTLIATANQGSEATYESGFVIDKFPISRPNLTFSTLTVSNMSPEDSSIYLCSVEGVGQGNEKLFFGSGTQLSVL.

The V gene is TRBV18, the J gene TRBJ2-5; weak D call: TRBD2 (5 bases). Trimming removed 4 bases from V and 4 bases from J, with 10 bases in between. The CDR3 extends over 13 amino acids. From germline, CDR1 is KGHSH and CDR2 LQKENI. The CDR3: CASSRSSSETQYF. DNA of the CDR3: TGTGCCAGCTCACGCTCTAGCTCAGAGACCCAGTACTTC.

This clonotype was observed a single time. The rearrangement uses TRBV7-2 and TRBJ2-5; tentatively, D is TRBD2 (5 bases). CDR3 length: 15 amino acids. Germline CDR1 is SGHTA and CDR2 is FQGNSA. Trimming cost V 5 bases and J 3 bases, with 16 bases left between them. DNA of the CDR3: TGTGCCAGCAGCCTAGGGCCGGGGTTGGAAGAGACCCAGTACTTC. Protein product: CASSLGPGLEETQYF.

The sample holds a few counts of this clonotype. The V and J genes are TRBV7-2 and TRBJ2-1; D remains unclear. CDR3 length: 13 amino acids. CDR1 is SGHTA, CDR2 FQGNSA, per germline. V was trimmed by 5 bases and J by 9 bases, leaving 14 bases between them. As DNA, the CDR3 is TGTGCCAGCAGCACGGGCCCCTTCGGTGAGCAGTTCTTC. Protein product: CASSTGPFGEQFF.

This clonotype was seen many times. This rearrangement joins TRBV12-3 or TRBV12-4 to TRBJ1-2, with 7 bases that match TRBD1. The CDR3 is made up of 13 amino acids. The J segment lost 7 bases and the V segment lost 1 base, leaving 3 bases of the junction unmatched. The CDR3 is CASSLDRGPGYTF. The CDR3 nucleotides read TGTGCCAGCAGTTTAGACAGGGGACCTGGCTACACCTTC.

This rearrangement joins TRBV18 to TRBJ1-2; 8 bases line up with TRBD1. Germline V lookup: CDR1 KGHSH, CDR2 LQKENI. The CDR3 length is 15 residues. V shed 4 bases, J shed 4 bases, and the junction held 8 bases outside the gene matches. The CDR3 sequence: CASSQSDDRGYGYTF. CDR3 DNA sequence: TGTGCCAGCTCACAATCAGATGACAGGGGCTATGGCTACACCTTC.

This clonotype turned up a few times. This may come from a read error, since a much larger clone is one base off. The chain uses TRBV7-2 and TRBJ2-1; 12 nucleotides align to TRBD2. Germline V gives CDR1 SGHTA, CDR2 FQGNSA. The CDR3 loop spans 15 amino acids. Here the CDR3 DNA reads TGTGCCAGCAGCGTGACTAGCGGGAGCTACGATGAGCAGTTCTTC. Its protein is CASSVTSGSYDEQFF.

V gene TRBV4-1 combines with J gene TRBJ2-7, with D perhaps TRBD2 (6 bases). Germline CDR1 MGHRA, CDR2 YSYEKL. There are 13 residues in the CDR3. Trimming stripped 4 bases from V and 6 bases from J, with 13 bases between. DNA of the CDR3: TGCGCCAGCAGCCTTCTCCCGGGGGTCGAGCAGTACTTC. Its translation is CASSLLPGVEQYF.

This clonotype was seen a handful of times. The chain links TRBV28 to TRBJ1-5, with D perhaps matching TRBD1 (5 bases). Trimming left V 6 bases short and J 2 bases short, with 11 bases between. The CDR3 length is 14 residues. The V gene's germline CDR1 is MDHEN and CDR2 SYDVKM. This CDR3 is CASSRGGGNQPQHF. The CDR3, as DNA: TGTGCCAGCAGCCGGGGGGGTGGCAATCAGCCCCAGCATTTT.

A note on this clonotype: A much larger clone lies a single base off, so this may be a read error. The V and J genes are TRBV7-2 and TRBJ2-1, with TRBD2 identical over 10 bases. The CDR3 runs to 14 residues. V lost 4 bases, J lost 10 bases, and 7 bases stayed unmatched. CDR1 and CDR2 from the germline V gene are SGHTA and FQGNSA. CDR3 residues: CASSCERGGREQFF. The DNA for the CDR3 is TGTGCCAGCAGCTGCGAGCGGGGGGGCCGGGAGCAGTTCTTC.